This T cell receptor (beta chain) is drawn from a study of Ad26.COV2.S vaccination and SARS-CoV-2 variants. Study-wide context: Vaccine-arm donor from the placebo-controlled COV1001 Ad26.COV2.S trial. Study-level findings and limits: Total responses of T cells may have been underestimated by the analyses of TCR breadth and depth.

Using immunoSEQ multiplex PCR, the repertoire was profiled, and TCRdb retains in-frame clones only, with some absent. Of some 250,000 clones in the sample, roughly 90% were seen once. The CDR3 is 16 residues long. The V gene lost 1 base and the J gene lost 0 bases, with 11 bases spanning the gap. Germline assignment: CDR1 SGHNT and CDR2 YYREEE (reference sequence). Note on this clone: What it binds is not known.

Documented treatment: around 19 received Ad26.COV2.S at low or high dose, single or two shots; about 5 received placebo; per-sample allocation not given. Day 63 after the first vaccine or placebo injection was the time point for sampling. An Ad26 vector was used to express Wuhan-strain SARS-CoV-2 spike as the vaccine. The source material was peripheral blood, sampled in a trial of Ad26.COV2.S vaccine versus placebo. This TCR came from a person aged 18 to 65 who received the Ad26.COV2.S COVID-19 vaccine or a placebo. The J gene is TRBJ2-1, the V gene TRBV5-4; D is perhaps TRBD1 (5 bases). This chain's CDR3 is CASSLPGLSSYNEQFF. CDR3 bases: TGTGCCAGCAGCTTGCCAGGGCTTAGCTCCTACAATGAGCAGTTCTTC.